Following are 21 T cell receptor beta chains from one sample sequenced in a study of human T cells and chemical hapten exposure. Regarding time point: pre-sensitization, week 0. Treatment meaning: therapeutic diphenylcyclopropenone sensitization with weekly scalp DPC. TCRdb analysed the RACE reads with MiXCR anew, one entry per CDR3 protein. The table has approximately 260,000 distinct CDR3 sequences, roughly 7.4% seen once. Here the sequenced sample was whole blood, taken in connection with sensitization to the hapten diphenylcyclopropenone (DPC). The receptor set was obtained from a man younger than 30 with alopecia areata. Some clones in this sample may be carry-over from other donors' samples.

The chain has TRBV28 and TRBJ2-7; D uncertain. The germline V and J ends were trimmed by 3 bases and 2 bases, with 8 bases remaining between them. The V gene's germline CDR1 is MDHEN and CDR2 SYDVKM. The CDR3 loop spans 13 amino acids. The CDR3 reads CASSLDHTYEQYF. Written as DNA, the CDR3 is TGTGCCAGCAGTTTGGACCACACCTACGAGCAGTACTTC.

This chain connects TRBV10-3 to TRBJ2-1; the D gene is possibly TRBD2 (5 bases). With 10 bases removed from V and 3 bases from J, the gap between germline ends came to 16 bases. From germline, CDR1 is ENHRY and CDR2 SYGVKD. This CDR3 is built from 14 residues. In nucleotides, the CDR3 is TGTGCCACCTCGAGGGAAGACGGCTACAATGAGCAGTTCTTC. Translating it yields CATSREDGYNEQFF.

This clonotype was recorded a few times. V is TRBV20-1 and J is TRBJ1-1; D perhaps matches TRBD1 (6 bases). CDR3 length: 13 amino acids. Germline lookup yields CDR1 DFQATT and CDR2 SNEGSKA (reference sequence). This CDR3 is CRFNRDGTFEAFF. The DNA for the CDR3 is TGCAGATTTAACAGGGACGGCACGTTTGAAGCTTTCTTT.

This clonotype was seen a few times. The rearrangement uses TRBV12-3 or TRBV12-4 and TRBJ1-1; the D gene is possibly TRBD1 (5 bases). The V end was cut by 2 bases, the J end by 1 base, with 11 bases between. The CDR3 length is 15 residues. This CDR3 is CASSLLARANTEAFF. For the CDR3, the DNA is TGTGCCAGCAGTTTATTAGCCAGGGCGAACACTGAAGCTTTCTTT.

This clonotype was observed at least ten times. The V call is TRBV29-1, the J call TRBJ2-5; maybe TRBD1 (5 bases). In germline, CDR1 is SQVTM, CDR2 ANQGSEA. The CDR3 runs 12 residues. Trimming took 7 bases from V and 4 from J, leaving 13 bases between them. The CDR3: CSAVRGGETQYF. In DNA, the CDR3 is TGCAGCGCAGTTAGGGGCGGAGAGACCCAGTACTTC.

A word on this clonotype: An end of the junction does not agree with germline; a read error may underlie this. The rearrangement uses TRBV7-9 and TRBJ2-3; no definite D call. CDR1 and CDR2 (germline): SEHNR, FQNEAQ (reference sequence). The CDR3 extends over 14 amino acids. The chain's CDR3 is CVSSLATVTDTQYF. For the CDR3, the DNA is TGTGTCAGCAGCTTAGCCACAGTCACAGATACGCAGTATTTT.

This clonotype was seen repeatedly, ten times or more. The rearrangement uses TRBV7-2 and TRBJ1-6, with D hard to call. CDR1 is SGHTA, CDR2 FQGNSA, per germline. Trimming cost V 1 base and J 18 bases, with 13 bases left between them. This CDR3 is built from 12 residues. In DNA form, the CDR3 reads TGTGCCAGCAGCTTAGGCGCGGGCGGAGCCCACTTT. Translation gives CASSLGAGGAHF.

This clonotype was picked up one time. The V call is TRBV7-2, the J call TRBJ2-3; 9 bases align to TRBD2. V gave up 1 base and J gave up 5 bases; unmatched junction bases: 13. In germline, CDR1 is SGHTA, CDR2 FQGNSA. The CDR3 loop spans 18 amino acids. CDR3 nucleotides: TGTGCCAGCAGCTTAGGCCCCGCGGGCGGGGGGGCCGGAGATACGCAGTATTTT. Translation: CASSLGPAGGGAGDTQYF. The complete variable domain, with remaining parts taken from reference TRBV7-2 and TRBJ2-3, reads GAGVSQSPSNKVTEKGKDVELRCDPISGHTALYWYRQSLGQGLEFLIYFQGNSAPDKSGLPSDRFSAERTGGSVSTLTIQRTQQEDSAVYLCASSLGPAGGGAGDTQYFGPGTRLTVL.

The chain has TRBV6-5 and TRBJ2-3, with D uncertain. Germline lookup yields CDR1 MNHEY and CDR2 SVGAGI. The V end lost 6 bases, the J end lost 3 bases, and 10 bases lay between the germline ends. The CDR3 extends over 13 amino acids. The CDR3 DNA follows: TGTGCCAGCAGGGCGTCTGCAACAGATACGCAGTATTTT. It codes for CASRASATDTQYF.

The CDR3 DNA follows: TGCGCCAGCAGCTTGGCAGGGACAGCAGATACGCAGTATTTT. Its protein is CASSLAGTADTQYF. The chain links TRBV5-1 to TRBJ2-3, with TRBD1 matching over 7 bases. V shed 0 bases and J 4 bases; nucleotides not matched to a gene: 2. The germline V gene has CDR1 SGHRS and CDR2 YFSETQ. The length of the CDR3 is 14 residues.

The chain has TRBV2 and TRBJ2-1; D may be TRBD1 or TRBD2 (6 bases each). The V gene's germline CDR1 is SNHLY and CDR2 FYNNEI. V lost 7 bases, J lost 3 bases, and 19 bases lay in between. CDR3 length: 16 amino acids. The CDR3 DNA reads TGTGCCAGCAATCGGGACGGGGGCTACTTCTACAATGAGCAGTTCTTC. The encoded protein is CASNRDGGYFYNEQFF.

This clonotype was seen a handful of times. This chain's CDR3 is CATGGVFGQPQHF. The CDR3 bases are TGTGCCACCGGAGGGGTTTTCGGTCAGCCCCAGCATTTT. V and J are TRBV12-3 or TRBV12-4 and TRBJ1-5, with D possibly TRBD1 on 5 matching bases. V lost 10 bases to trimming and J lost 6 bases, with 16 bases between them. This CDR3 is 13 amino acids long.

There are a few counts of this clonotype. The chain combines TRBV20-1 with TRBJ1-5; 7 nucleotides match TRBD1. CDR3 length: 15 amino acids. Germline lookup yields CDR1 DFQATT and CDR2 SNEGSKA (reference sequence). The ends lost 6 bases at V and 5 bases at J; junction bases unmatched: 13. CDR3 nucleotides: TGCAGTGCCCCTAAGGGACAGTCTTTCTATCAGCCCCAGCATTTT. This translates into CSAPKGQSFYQPQHF.

The chain couples TRBV2 to TRBJ2-7, with D unresolved. V was clipped by 6 bases and J by 4 bases, with 4 bases between them. The CDR3 consists of 10 residues. Germline-derived CDR1 and CDR2 are SNHLY and FYNNEI. The CDR3 DNA reads as TGTGCCAGCAGGCGGTACGAGCAGTACGTC. Translated: CASRRYEQYV.

This chain's CDR3 is CSASSGGDTQYF. DNA for the CDR3: TGCAGTGCTAGTAGCGGGGGAGATACGCAGTATTTT. This sequence joins TRBV20-1 and TRBJ2-3, with 9 bases matching TRBD2. Germline assignment: CDR1 DFQATT and CDR2 SNEGSKA (reference sequence). This CDR3 spans 12 amino acids. Unmatched junction bases numbered 0, after V lost 3 bases and J lost 5 bases.

The chain carries TRBV12-3 or TRBV12-4 and TRBJ1-1; perhaps TRBD1 as D (5 bases). Trimming stripped 7 bases from V and 4 bases from J, with 19 bases between. This CDR3 has 15 residues. Here the CDR3 DNA reads TGTGCCAGCACCCAAGGGGCCTCGACGAGCACTGAAGCTTTCTTT. Its protein is CASTQGASTSTEAFF.

This clonotype was counted many times. V usage is TRBV29-1 and J usage is TRBJ2-1, with D maybe TRBD1 (6 bases). V was pared by 2 bases and J by 6 bases, with 26 bases between. Germline loops: CDR1 SQVTM, CDR2 ANQGSEA. The CDR3 runs 18 residues. The CDR3 is CSVENLEYEQGLFNEQFF. The CDR3 bases are TGCAGCGTTGAAAACCTGGAGTACGAACAGGGTCTCTTCAATGAGCAGTTCTTC.

CDR3 protein: CASSAHKGSTDTQYF. Here the CDR3 DNA reads TGTGCCAGCAGTGCCCATAAGGGAAGCACAGATACGCAGTATTTT. The chain links TRBV6-4 to TRBJ2-3; D is unresolved. Trimming took off 4 bases at V and 0 bases at J, with 11 bases between the two ends. The CDR3 extends over 15 amino acids. Germline values: CDR1 MRHNA, CDR2 SNTAGT.

The chain is built from TRBV7-2 and TRBJ2-1; 9 positions match TRBD1. With 5 bases clipped from V and 5 bases from J, the junction kept 4 bases outside the gene matches. There are 14 residues in the CDR3. Per the germline V gene, CDR1 is SGHTA and CDR2 is FQGNSA. The CDR3, as DNA: TGTGCCAGCAGCATGGACAGGGGCAACAATGAGCAGTTCTTC. Translated: CASSMDRGNNEQFF.

On this clonotype itself: Given a much more abundant clone one base away, this may be a read error. The rearrangement links TRBV27 to TRBJ2-7, with D unresolved. The CDR3 spans 14 residues. Trimming removed 5 bases from V and 5 bases from J, with 16 bases in between. In germline, CDR1 is MNHEY, CDR2 SMNVEV (reference sequence). CDR3 in amino acids: CASSARARTNEQYF. The CDR3 DNA reads as TGTGCCAGCAGTGCTCGGGCTAGAACCAACGAGCAGTACTTC.

In its sample, this clonotype was seen a few times. This chain links TRBV5-1 with TRBJ1-5; D unresolved. CDR1 SGHRS and CDR2 YFSETQ come from the germline V gene. CDR3 length: 17 residues. Trimming removed 1 base from V and 3 bases from J, with 17 bases in between. The CDR3: CASSLYRPSESNQPQHF. The CDR3 bases are TGCGCCAGCAGCTTGTACCGGCCGTCCGAGTCCAATCAGCCCCAGCATTTT.